Listed below are T cell receptor beta chains from one sample, sequenced in a study of blood T cell repertoires in COVID-19. Assay: immunoSEQ multiplex PCR; the TCRdb copy retains only in-frame clones and omits some. Altogether about 60,000 clones are present, roughly nine tenths being singletons, with the ten largest covering about 7.9%. What was sequenced was peripheral blood. The receptors stem from a human donor in a cohort sampled during active COVID-19. CDR3s include the opening cysteine and the closing phenylalanine or tryptophan. A D gene is named only where the DNA matches it firmly. Only part of the rows carry a size: once, few, many, or a class if the clone is expanded.

v_gene: TRBV5-5
j_gene: TRBJ2-3
abundance: -
d_gene: TRBD2
CDR3aa: CASSGWGGADTQYF
CDR3nt: TGTGCCAGCAGCGGGTGGGGGGGAGCAGATACGCAGTATTTT

v_gene: TRBV19
j_gene: TRBJ1-2
abundance: -
d_gene: TRBD1
CDR3aa: CASSRGTANYGYTF
CDR3nt: TGTGCCAGTAGTAGGGGGACAGCTAACTATGGCTACACCTTC

v_gene: TRBV19
j_gene: TRBJ1-1
abundance: -
d_gene: TRBD1
CDR3aa: CASTNYFRQGRRTEAFF
CDR3nt: TGTGCCAGTACCAACTACTTCCGACAGGGAAGGCGCACTGAAGCTTTCTTT

v_gene: TRBV3-1/TRBV3-2
j_gene: TRBJ1-2
abundance: -
d_gene: -
CDR3aa: CASSRVEGSYGYTF
CDR3nt: TGTGCCAGCAGCCGGGTGGAGGGATCTTATGGCTACACCTTC

v_gene: TRBV12-3/TRBV12-4
j_gene: TRBJ2-5
abundance: -
d_gene: -
CDR3aa: CASSSQETQYF
CDR3nt: TGTGCCAGCAGTTCACAAGAGACCCAGTACTTC

v_gene: TRBV19
j_gene: TRBJ2-7
abundance: -
d_gene: TRBD1
CDR3aa: CASSLSSGQPDPYEQYF
CDR3nt: TGTGCCAGTAGTCTCTCCTCGGGACAGCCTGACCCCTACGAGCAGTACTTC

v_gene: TRBV19
j_gene: TRBJ1-4
abundance: -
d_gene: -
CDR3aa: CASSIRGGPVPNEKLFF
CDR3nt: TGTGCCAGTAGTATACGGGGGGGGCCCGTCCCAAATGAAAAACTGTTTTTT

v_gene: TRBV12-3/TRBV12-4
j_gene: TRBJ2-2
abundance: -
d_gene: -
CDR3aa: CASSSFSTGELFF
CDR3nt: TGTGCCAGCAGCTCCTTCTCGACCGGGGAGCTGTTTTTT

v_gene: TRBV9
j_gene: TRBJ1-1
abundance: -
d_gene: -
CDR3aa: CASSVFPSPGERDMNTEAFF
CDR3nt: TGTGCCAGCAGCGTATTCCCTAGTCCAGGGGAACGAGATATGAACACTGAAGCTTTCTTT

v_gene: TRBV2
j_gene: TRBJ2-3
abundance: -
d_gene: TRBD1
CDR3aa: CASRTGRTDTQYF
CDR3nt: TGTGCCAGCAGGACAGGGAGAACAGATACGCAGTATTTT

v_gene: TRBV10-3
j_gene: TRBJ1-6
abundance: few
d_gene: -
CDR3aa: CAIRAGNNSPLHF
CDR3nt: TGTGCCATCAGAGCAGGGAACAATTCACCCCTCCACTTT

v_gene: TRBV6-1
j_gene: TRBJ2-5
abundance: -
d_gene: -
CDR3aa: CASSDQPGEGETQYF
CDR3nt: TGTGCCAGCAGTGATCAGCCGGGGGAAGGGGAGACCCAGTACTTC

v_gene: TRBV5-1
j_gene: TRBJ2-7
abundance: -
d_gene: -
CDR3aa: CASSVGLTDYEQYF
CDR3nt: TGCGCCAGCAGCGTTGGACTTACCGACTACGAGCAGTACTTC

v_gene: TRBV2
j_gene: TRBJ1-1
abundance: once
d_gene: -
CDR3aa: CASSGTTGRAEAFF
CDR3nt: TGTGCCAGCAGTGGAACAACAGGGCGCGCTGAAGCTTTCTTT

v_gene: TRBV6-2/TRBV6-3
j_gene: TRBJ2-7
abundance: -
d_gene: -
CDR3aa: CASSIRLSEQYF
CDR3nt: TGTGCCAGCAGCATCCGACTTTCTGAGCAGTACTTC

v_gene: TRBV7-2
j_gene: TRBJ2-1
abundance: -
d_gene: TRBD1
CDR3aa: CASSLGGTGSYNEQFF
CDR3nt: TGTGCCAGCAGCTTAGGTGGGACAGGGTCCTACAATGAGCAGTTCTTC

v_gene: TRBV6-5
j_gene: TRBJ1-1
abundance: once
d_gene: -
CDR3aa: CASSPHEENTEAFF
CDR3nt: TGTGCCAGCAGCCCCCACGAGGAGAACACTGAAGCTTTCTTT

v_gene: TRBV18
j_gene: TRBJ2-1
abundance: once
d_gene: -
CDR3aa: CASSPLDSHLGEQFF
CDR3nt: TGTGCCAGCTCACCTCTGGACTCTCACCTGGGTGAGCAGTTCTTC